This record covers a single TCR beta chain. Its antigen is unidentified. The CDR3 loop spans 13 amino acids. From germline, CDR1 is SEHNR and CDR2 FQNEAQ (reference sequence). Trimming pared 8 bases from V and 2 bases from J, leaving 13 bases between. These data come from a study of early T cells in non-severe SARS-CoV-2 infection. Whole-study context: Unsorted whole blood bulk RNA was sequenced, with unpaired chains.

Whole-study findings and limits: Clonotype matching in VDJdb favored anti-spike CD8 responses and did not capture private and CD4 specificities.

Individual cDNA molecules were tagged with unique molecular identifiers, the study reported. TCRdb re-called the 5' RACE reads through MiXCR, storing one row per CDR3 protein. The sample shows some 64,000 distinct CDR3 sequences, 20% of them seen only once. The chain has TRBV7-9 and TRBJ2-7, with D perhaps matching TRBD1 (6 bases). This receptor was obtained from an adult who was a healthcare worker with PCR-confirmed SARS-CoV-2 infection or an uninfected control (not recorded which). Sequenced here: whole blood, sampled at baseline. The CDR3 sequence: CASSKAGAYEQYF. In nucleotides, the CDR3 is TGTGCCAGCTCGAAGGCAGGGGCCTACGAGCAGTACTTC.